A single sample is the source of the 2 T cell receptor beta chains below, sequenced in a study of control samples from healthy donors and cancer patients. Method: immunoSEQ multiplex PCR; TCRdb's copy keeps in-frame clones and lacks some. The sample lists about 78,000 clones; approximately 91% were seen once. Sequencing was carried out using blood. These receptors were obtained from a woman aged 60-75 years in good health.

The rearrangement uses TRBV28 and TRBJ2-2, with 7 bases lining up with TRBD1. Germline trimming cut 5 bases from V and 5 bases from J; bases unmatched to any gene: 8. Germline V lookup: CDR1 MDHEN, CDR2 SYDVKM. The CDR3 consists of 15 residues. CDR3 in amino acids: CASSRGGAGTGELFF. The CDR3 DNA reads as TGTGCCAGCAGTCGAGGGGGCGCGGGTACCGGGGAGCTGTTTTTT.

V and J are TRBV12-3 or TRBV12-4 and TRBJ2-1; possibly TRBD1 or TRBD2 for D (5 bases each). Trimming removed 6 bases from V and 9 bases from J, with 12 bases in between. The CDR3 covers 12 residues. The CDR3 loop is CASSPPGTEQFF. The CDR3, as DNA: TGTGCCAGCAGCCCACCAGGGACTGAGCAGTTCTTC.